Each of the 28 T cell receptor beta chains below was sequenced from the same sample in a study of blood T cells in healthy people across ages (dated by TCRdb to about 2015). The library was made by 5' RACE. Sequencing was performed on an Illumina HiSeq 2500. A second about 7 to 12 cycle PCR used a sample-barcoded 5' primer and a J-beta primer mix. In TCRdb, the public reads were trimmed at Q25 with fastp and aligned with MiXCR, with productive beta chains retained. Each record represents a unique CDR3 protein, reported with the most common genes and DNA among its rows. This sample is represented by 1.5 million or so distinct CDR3 sequences; roughly 40% of them were singletons. The ten most abundant clones make up less than 8% of the sample. Source material: blood. These TCRs come from a woman aged 18 to 35 in good health.

Only a few counts were recorded for this clonotype. V and J are TRBV3-1 and TRBJ2-7, with 8 bases identical to TRBD2. The germline V gene has CDR1 LGHDT and CDR2 YNNKEL (reference sequence). Trimming removed 1 base from V and 2 bases from J; junction bases left unmatched: 4. This CDR3 region has 15 residues. CDR3 DNA: TGTGCCAGCAGCCAAGGTCCCGGGGGGGCCTACGAGCAGTACTTC. It encodes CASSQGPGGAYEQYF.

The V call is TRBV20-1, the J call TRBJ1-5; 8 bases are a match to TRBD1. Germline-derived CDR1 and CDR2 are DFQATT and SNEGSKA (reference sequence). Trimming removed 3 bases from V and 2 bases from J; junction bases left unmatched: 9. The CDR3 extends over 16 amino acids. In nucleotides, the CDR3 is TGCAGTGCTAGGGGTCCGACAGGGGCAGGCAATCAGCCCCAGCATTTT. Encoded protein: CSARGPTGAGNQPQHF.

This clonotype was counted a few times. This chain joins TRBV12-3 or TRBV12-4 and TRBJ2-4; D gene uncertain. Trimming stripped 4 bases from V and 7 bases from J, with 8 bases between. The CDR3 loop spans 12 amino acids. Here the CDR3 reads CASSSLRNIQYF. As DNA, the CDR3 is TGTGCCAGCAGTTCCCTCCGGAACATTCAGTACTTC.

J is TRBJ2-1 and V is TRBV29-1; D is perhaps TRBD1 (5 bases). The ends were cut back, 4 bases at V and 10 bases at J, with 17 bases in the middle. The CDR3 spans 13 residues. Looked up from germline, CDR1 is SQVTM and CDR2 is ANQGSEA. In nucleotides, the CDR3 is TGCAGCGTTGCCCCCCAGCAGGGTGGGGAGCAGTTCTTC. This gives the protein CSVAPQQGGEQFF.

In the case of this clonotype: This may be a read error: a much more frequent sequence differs by one nucleotide. The chain has TRBV4-1 and TRBJ1-2; the D is unclear. Germline CDR1 is MGHRA and CDR2 is YSYEKL. This CDR3 spans 16 amino acids. V lost 1 base and J 4 bases, leaving 16 bases between the germline ends. CDR3 region: CASSQVWLRMSYGYTF. Written as DNA, the CDR3 is TGCGCCAGCAGCCAAGTTTGGCTCAGGATGAGCTATGGCTACACCTTC.

As regards this clonotype: At one end the junction does not follow the germline gene, possibly because of a read error. The CDR3 DNA sequence: TGTGCCGGCAGCCCTCAGGACGCGGGAGAGCTAGATACGCAGTATTTT. It is translated as CAGSPQDAGELDTQYF. The genes are TRBV14 and TRBJ2-3; 7 nucleotides align to TRBD2. The V gene's germline CDR1 is SGHDN and CDR2 FVKESK. The CDR3 has 16 amino acids.

The gene calls are TRBV5-1 and TRBJ2-1; 8 nucleotides line up with TRBD2. Trimming cost V 0 bases and J 3 bases; bases outside gene matches: 17. There are 20 residues in the CDR3. The V gene's germline CDR1 is SGHRS and CDR2 YFSETQ. The CDR3 sequence is CASSLGGGSGGPPLYNEQFF. For the CDR3, the DNA is TGCGCCAGCAGCTTGGGAGGTGGGTCGGGAGGGCCCCCTCTCTACAATGAGCAGTTCTTC.

A word on this clonotype: This sequence may be a read error, since a much larger clone differs from it by one base. J is TRBJ2-1 and V is TRBV7-2; TRBD1 agrees at 10 bases. The germline V gene has CDR1 SGHTA and CDR2 FQGNSA. There are 14 residues in the CDR3. V lost 4 bases, J lost 13 bases, and 10 bases stayed unmatched. The CDR3 loop reads CASSWTGGSETQFF. The CDR3 coding sequence is TGTGCCAGCAGCTGGACAGGGGGTTCGGAGACCCAGTTCTTC. The full variable domain, with the rest looked up from reference TRBV7-2 and TRBJ2-1, is GAGVSQSPSNKVTEKGKDVELRCDPISGHTALYWYRQSLGQGLEFLIYFQGNSAPDKSGLPSDRFSAERTGGSVSTLTIQRTQQEDSAVYLCASSWTGGSETQFFGPGTRLTVL.

This clonotype was seen more than once but under ten times. The chain has TRBV6-5 and TRBJ2-1; D remains ambiguous. The CDR3 is 14 residues long. V lost 8 bases, J lost 0 bases, and 11 bases lay in between. The germline V gene encodes CDR1 MNHEY and CDR2 SVGAGI. CDR3 sequence (DNA): TGTGCCAGCGGAACCCCGAGCTCCTACAATGAGCAGTTCTTC. Protein product: CASGTPSSYNEQFF.

A note on this clonotype: Being one base from a much bigger clone, this may be a read error. The CDR3: CSAKASGSFNEQYF. The CDR3, as DNA: TGCAGTGCAAAAGCTAGCGGGAGTTTCAATGAGCAGTACTTC. The chain is built from TRBV20-1 and TRBJ2-5; 10 positions agree with TRBD2. The germline V gene encodes CDR1 DFQATT and CDR2 SNEGSKA (reference sequence). Unmatched junction bases numbered 15, after V lost 6 bases and J lost 11 bases. CDR3 length: 14 amino acids.

The genes are TRBV20-1 and TRBJ2-5, with D possibly matching TRBD2 (6 bases). CDR1 DFQATT and CDR2 SNEGSKA come from the germline V gene (reference sequence). The CDR3 totals 12 residues. V gave up 3 bases and J gave up 11 bases, with 16 bases separating them. As DNA, the CDR3 is TGCAGTGCTAGGGGACTTGCGTGGGAGCAGTACTTC. Translation: CSARGLAWEQYF.

This clonotype has a handful of counts. The rearrangement uses TRBV2 and TRBJ2-3; the match to TRBD1 covers 8 bases. The germline V gene has CDR1 SNHLY and CDR2 FYNNEI. This CDR3 has 14 amino acids. The V gene end was trimmed by 4 bases and the J gene end by 5 bases; junction bases not matched to a gene: 5. CDR3 in DNA: TGTGCCAGCAGTGGCCAGGGGGCAAGAGATACGCAGTATTTT. Its translation is CASSGQGARDTQYF. Based on the CDR3 plus reference TRBV2 and TRBJ2-3, the full variable domain is EPEVTQTPSHQVTQMGQEVILRCVPISNHLYFYWYRQILGQKVEFLVSFYNNEISEKSEIFDDQFSVERPDGSNFTLKIRSTKLEDSAMYFCASSGQGARDTQYFGPGTRLTVL.

This clonotype was recorded a few times. The chain combines TRBV6-6 with TRBJ2-1, with D maybe TRBD2 (6 bases). Germline loops: CDR1 MNHNY, CDR2 SVGAGI (reference sequence). The V and J ends lost 5 bases and 15 bases respectively, with 17 bases between them. The CDR3 spans 12 residues. The CDR3 region has the DNA TGTGCCAGCAGTCCCGGGGGTGCTTTATGGTTCTTC. Translation: CASSPGGALWFF.

This clonotype was picked up a small number of times. The V and J genes are TRBV10-2 and TRBJ1-4, with 8 nucleotides matching TRBD1. CDR3 length equals 15 residues. Germline V gene lookup returns CDR1 WSHSY and CDR2 SAAADI. Trimming removed 6 bases from V and 7 bases from J; junction bases left unmatched: 10. CDR3 coding DNA: TGCGCCAGCAGCGACTCAGGGGGCTCTGGTGAAAAACTGTTTTTT. This encodes CASSDSGGSGEKLFF.

This clonotype came up a few times. This chain joins TRBV2 and TRBJ1-2; 12 nucleotides agree with TRBD1. The V gene end was trimmed by 8 bases and the J gene end by 8 bases; junction bases not matched to a gene: 15. Germline CDR1 reads SNHLY; CDR2 reads FYNNEI. This CDR3 contains 16 residues. The CDR3 DNA is TGTGCCAGCTTGGATACCGGGACAGGGGGCGCGTGGGGCTACACCTTC. Its protein is CASLDTGTGGAWGYTF.

This clonotype was seen a handful of times. The chain recombines TRBV27 with TRBJ2-7, with a possible D match to TRBD2 (5 bases). The CDR3 consists of 16 residues. Trimming cost V 4 bases and J 0 bases, with 16 bases left between them. Germline values: CDR1 MNHEY, CDR2 SMNVEV (reference sequence). CDR3: CASSSSGVLSSYEQYF. The CDR3 nucleotides read TGTGCCAGCAGTTCATCCGGGGTCCTAAGCTCCTACGAGCAGTACTTC.

This clonotype was counted only a few times. The chain combines TRBV4-1 with TRBJ1-1; D is unresolved. This CDR3 contains 16 residues. CDR1 is MGHRA, CDR2 YSYEKL, per germline. Deletions cut 4 bases from V and 0 bases from J, with 15 bases between. The CDR3 DNA follows: TGCGCCAGCAGCCGCCCGGGCGGGGTAGTGAACACTGAAGCTTTCTTT. The encoded protein is CASSRPGGVVNTEAFF.

This sequence joins TRBV12-3 or TRBV12-4 and TRBJ2-3; 14 bases match TRBD2. The trim removed 8 bases at V and 0 bases at J, leaving 10 bases unmatched. CDR3 length: 18 residues. The CDR3 loop reads CASSYTGTSGRSTDTQYF. The CDR3 coding sequence is TGTGCCAGCTCCTACACCGGGACTAGCGGGAGAAGCACAGATACGCAGTATTTT.

This chain connects TRBV2 to TRBJ1-2, with 8 positions matching TRBD1. The CDR3 loop spans 17 amino acids. Germline lookup yields CDR1 SNHLY and CDR2 FYNNEI. Losses at the gene ends were 1 base for V and 5 bases for J; bases not matched to a gene: 12. The CDR3 DNA reads as TGTGCCAGCAGTGAAGAAGAAGGGACAGGACCCGGTTATGGCTACACCTTC. Translated: CASSEEEGTGPGYGYTF. The full variable domain, its missing parts supplied by reference TRBV2 and TRBJ1-2, is EPEVTQTPSHQVTQMGQEVILRCVPISNHLYFYWYRQILGQKVEFLVSFYNNEISEKSEIFDDQFSVERPDGSNFTLKIRSTKLEDSAMYFCASSEEEGTGPGYGYTFGSGTRLTVV.

This chain joins TRBV29-1 and TRBJ2-1, with TRBD2 as a possible D gene (7 bases). This CDR3 spans 17 amino acids. The germline CDR1 and CDR2 sequences are SQVTM and ANQGSEA. V was cut by 0 bases and J by 0 bases, with 15 bases left in between. CDR3 DNA sequence: TGCAGCGTTGAAGATGTCGGGGGGCTAAGCTCCTACAATGAGCAGTTCTTC. Its protein is CSVEDVGGLSSYNEQFF.

This chain joins TRBV5-1 and TRBJ2-1; 13 bases align to TRBD2. The CDR3 spans 15 residues. J gave up 9 bases and V 5 bases, and 8 bases lay outside the gene matches. Germline V lookup: CDR1 SGHRS, CDR2 YFSETQ. The CDR3 DNA reads TGCGCCAGCAGGAGACTAGCGGGGGGTCCCACTGAGCAGTTCTTC. Protein product: CASRRLAGGPTEQFF.

On this clonotype itself: The junction differs from germline at one of its ends, possibly a read error. V is TRBV20-1 and J is TRBJ2-1; TRBD2 matches at 11 bases. The CDR3 runs 15 residues. Germline assignment: CDR1 DFQATT and CDR2 SNEGSKA (reference sequence). The CDR3 sequence: CSARVLAGEVNEQFF. CDR3 sequence (DNA): TGTAGTGCTAGAGTACTAGCGGGAGAGGTCAATGAGCAGTTCTTC.

The gene calls are TRBV7-9 and TRBJ1-4; 7 nucleotides agree with TRBD1. The germline CDR1 and CDR2 sequences are SEHNR and FQNEAQ (reference sequence). V was clipped by 5 bases and J by 8 bases; unmatched bases: 5. The CDR3 consists of 13 residues. CDR3 in DNA: TGTGCCAGCAGCGGACAGGTCGGCGAAAAACTGTTTTTT. It yields the protein CASSGQVGEKLFF.

V and J are TRBV29-1 and TRBJ2-3, with a tentative D call TRBD1 (5 bases). V was shortened by 3 bases and J by 4 bases, with 8 bases between the two germline ends. CDR1 SQVTM and CDR2 ANQGSEA come from the germline V gene. The CDR3 covers 12 residues. The CDR3 protein is CSVDIGADTQYF. The DNA for the CDR3 is TGCAGCGTTGACATAGGGGCAGATACGCAGTATTTT.

The gene calls are TRBV5-6 and TRBJ2-5; D gene ambiguous. In germline, CDR1 is SGHDT, CDR2 YYEEEE. This CDR3 is 13 amino acids long. V was trimmed by 4 bases and J by 0 bases, leaving 7 bases between them. This CDR3 is CASSPWYQETQYF. As DNA, the CDR3 is TGTGCCAGCAGCCCCTGGTACCAAGAGACCCAGTACTTC.

The CDR3 protein is CSAHRTRAGGPWPYEQYF. The CDR3 nucleotides read TGCAGTGCGCACAGGACCCGAGCGGGAGGGCCATGGCCCTACGAGCAGTACTTC. V usage is TRBV20-1 and J usage is TRBJ2-5; 10 bases map to TRBD2. The J call may be mistaken, given a closer DNA end match to TRBJ2-7. The CDR3 has 18 residues. Looked up from germline, CDR1 is DFQATT and CDR2 is SNEGSKA (reference sequence).

J is TRBJ2-5 and V is TRBV9; 9 nucleotides match TRBD2. The CDR3 is 16 residues long. Germline lookup yields CDR1 SGDLS and CDR2 YYNGEE. Unmatched junction bases numbered 18, after V lost 4 bases and J lost 11 bases. The CDR3: CASSPGSGGPYNEQYF. CDR3 DNA sequence: TGTGCCAGCAGCCCCGGTAGCGGGGGCCCTTACAATGAGCAGTACTTC. Complete variable domain (other parts from reference TRBV9 and TRBJ2-5): DSGVTQTPKHLITATGQRVTLRCSPRSGDLSVYWYQQSLDQGLQFLIQYYNGEERAKGNILERFSAQQFPDLHSELNLSSLELGDSALYFCASSPGSGGPYNEQYFGPGTRLLVL.

The chain uses TRBV12-3 or TRBV12-4 and TRBJ2-3, with 8 bases fitting TRBD2. J lost 6 bases, V lost 6 bases, and 11 bases had no gene match. This CDR3 contains 15 residues. The CDR3 is CASSNSGAAGDTQYF. CDR3 bases: TGTGCCAGCAGCAATAGCGGGGCGGCAGGCGATACGCAGTATTTT.